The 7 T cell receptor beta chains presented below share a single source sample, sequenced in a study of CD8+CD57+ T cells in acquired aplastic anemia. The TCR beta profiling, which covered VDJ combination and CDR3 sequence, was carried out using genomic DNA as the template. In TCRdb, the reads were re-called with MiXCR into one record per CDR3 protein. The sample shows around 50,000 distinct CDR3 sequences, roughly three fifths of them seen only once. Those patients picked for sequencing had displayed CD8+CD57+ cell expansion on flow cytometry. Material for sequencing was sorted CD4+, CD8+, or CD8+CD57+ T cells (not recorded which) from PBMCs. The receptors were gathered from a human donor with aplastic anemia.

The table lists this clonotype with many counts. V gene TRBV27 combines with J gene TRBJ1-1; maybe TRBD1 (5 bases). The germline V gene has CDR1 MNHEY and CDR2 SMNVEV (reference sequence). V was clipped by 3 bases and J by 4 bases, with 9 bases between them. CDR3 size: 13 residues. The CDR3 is CASSFARGTEAFF. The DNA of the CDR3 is TGTGCCAGCAGTTTTGCGAGGGGCACTGAAGCTTTCTTT.

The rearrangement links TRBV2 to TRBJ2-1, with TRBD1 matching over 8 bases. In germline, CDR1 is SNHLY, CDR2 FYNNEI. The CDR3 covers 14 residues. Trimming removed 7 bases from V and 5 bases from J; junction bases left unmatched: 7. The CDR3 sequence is CASKQGDWDNEQFF. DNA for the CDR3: TGTGCCAGCAAACAGGGGGATTGGGACAATGAGCAGTTCTTC.

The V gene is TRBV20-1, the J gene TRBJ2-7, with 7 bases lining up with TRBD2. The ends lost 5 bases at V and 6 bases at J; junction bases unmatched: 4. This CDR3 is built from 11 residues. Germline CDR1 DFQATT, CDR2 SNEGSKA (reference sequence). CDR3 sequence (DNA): TGCAGTGCTCGGGGCGGGAGCGAGCAGTACTTC. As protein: CSARGGSEQYF.

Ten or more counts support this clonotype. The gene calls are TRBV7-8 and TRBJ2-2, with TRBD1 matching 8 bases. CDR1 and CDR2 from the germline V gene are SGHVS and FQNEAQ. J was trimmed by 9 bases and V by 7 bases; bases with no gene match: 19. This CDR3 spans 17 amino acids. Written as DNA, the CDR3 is TGTGCCAGCAAAGGGGCCCTGGACAGGGAGCCCCATAGGGAGCTGTTTTTT. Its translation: CASKGALDREPHRELFF.

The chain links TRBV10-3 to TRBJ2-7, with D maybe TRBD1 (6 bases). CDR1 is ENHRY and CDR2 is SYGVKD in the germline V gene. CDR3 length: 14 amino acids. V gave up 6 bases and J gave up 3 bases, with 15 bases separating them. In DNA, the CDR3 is TGTGCCATCAGGGAACCGGGACACCTCTACGAGCAGTACTTC. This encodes CAIREPGHLYEQYF.

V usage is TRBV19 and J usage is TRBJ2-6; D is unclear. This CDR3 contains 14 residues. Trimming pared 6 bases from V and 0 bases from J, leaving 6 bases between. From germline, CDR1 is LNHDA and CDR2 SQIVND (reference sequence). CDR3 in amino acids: CASRIDSGANVLTF. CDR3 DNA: TGTGCCAGTAGGATCGACTCTGGGGCCAACGTCCTGACTTTC.

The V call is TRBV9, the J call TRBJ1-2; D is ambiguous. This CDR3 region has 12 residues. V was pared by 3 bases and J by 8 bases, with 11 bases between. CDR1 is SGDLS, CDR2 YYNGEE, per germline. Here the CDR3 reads CASSASSRGYTF. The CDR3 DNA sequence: TGTGCCAGCAGCGCTAGTTCCCGCGGCTACACCTTC.